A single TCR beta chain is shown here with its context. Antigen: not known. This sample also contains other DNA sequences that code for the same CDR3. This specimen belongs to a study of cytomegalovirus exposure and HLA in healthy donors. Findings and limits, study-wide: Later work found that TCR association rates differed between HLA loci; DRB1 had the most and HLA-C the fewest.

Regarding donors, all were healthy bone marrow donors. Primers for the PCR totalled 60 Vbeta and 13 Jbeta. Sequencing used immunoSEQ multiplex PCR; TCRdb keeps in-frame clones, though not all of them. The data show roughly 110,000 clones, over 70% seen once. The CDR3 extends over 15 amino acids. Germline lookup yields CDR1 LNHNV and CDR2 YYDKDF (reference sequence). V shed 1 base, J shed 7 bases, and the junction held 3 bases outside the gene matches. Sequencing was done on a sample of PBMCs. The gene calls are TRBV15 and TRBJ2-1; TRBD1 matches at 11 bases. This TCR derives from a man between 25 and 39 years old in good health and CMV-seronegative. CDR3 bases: TGTGCCACCAGCAGAGGCGGGACAGGGGGTAATGAGCAGTTCTTC. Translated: CATSRGGTGGNEQFF.